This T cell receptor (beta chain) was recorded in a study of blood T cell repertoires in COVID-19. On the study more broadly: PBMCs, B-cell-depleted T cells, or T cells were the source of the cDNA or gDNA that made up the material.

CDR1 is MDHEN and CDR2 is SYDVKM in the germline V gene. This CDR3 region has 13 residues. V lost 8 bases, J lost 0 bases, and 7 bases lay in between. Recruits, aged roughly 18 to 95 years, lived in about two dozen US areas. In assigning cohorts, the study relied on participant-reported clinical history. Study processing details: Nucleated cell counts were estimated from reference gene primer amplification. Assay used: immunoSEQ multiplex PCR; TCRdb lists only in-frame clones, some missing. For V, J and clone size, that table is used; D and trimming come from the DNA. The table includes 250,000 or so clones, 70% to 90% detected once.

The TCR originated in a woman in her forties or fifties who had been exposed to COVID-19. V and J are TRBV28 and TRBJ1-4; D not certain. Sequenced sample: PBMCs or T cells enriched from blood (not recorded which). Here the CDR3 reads CASRVATNEKLFF. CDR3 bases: TGTGCCAGCCGAGTTGCAACTAATGAAAAACTGTTTTTT.